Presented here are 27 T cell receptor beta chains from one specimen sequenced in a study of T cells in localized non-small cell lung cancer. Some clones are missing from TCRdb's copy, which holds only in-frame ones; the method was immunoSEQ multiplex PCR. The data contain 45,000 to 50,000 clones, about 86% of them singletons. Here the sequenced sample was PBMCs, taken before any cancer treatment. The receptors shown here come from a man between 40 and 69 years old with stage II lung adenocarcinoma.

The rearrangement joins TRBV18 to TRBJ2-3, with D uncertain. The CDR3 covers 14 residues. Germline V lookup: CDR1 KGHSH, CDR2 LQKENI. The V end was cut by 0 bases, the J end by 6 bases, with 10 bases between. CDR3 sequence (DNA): TGTGCCAGCTCACCACCTAAGCAAGCGGATACGCAGTATTTT. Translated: CASSPPKQADTQYF.

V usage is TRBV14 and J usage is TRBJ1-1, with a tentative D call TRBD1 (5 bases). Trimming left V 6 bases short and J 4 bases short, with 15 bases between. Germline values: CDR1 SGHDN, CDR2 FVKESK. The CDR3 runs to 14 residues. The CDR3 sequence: CASRGADSTTEAFF. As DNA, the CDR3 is TGTGCCAGCAGAGGGGCCGATAGTACCACTGAAGCTTTCTTT.

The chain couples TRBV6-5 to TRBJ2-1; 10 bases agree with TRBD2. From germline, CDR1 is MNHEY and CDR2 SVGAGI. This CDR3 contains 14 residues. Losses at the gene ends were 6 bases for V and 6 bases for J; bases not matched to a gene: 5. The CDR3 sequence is CASSRAGGPNEQFF. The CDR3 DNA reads TGTGCCAGCAGCCGAGCGGGGGGGCCCAATGAGCAGTTCTTC.

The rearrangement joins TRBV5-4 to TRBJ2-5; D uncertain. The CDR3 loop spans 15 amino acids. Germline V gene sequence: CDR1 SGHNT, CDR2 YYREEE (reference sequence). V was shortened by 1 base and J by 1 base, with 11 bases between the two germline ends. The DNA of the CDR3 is TGTGCCAGCAGCTTGTCCATTGGCTTCCAAGAGACCCAGTACTTC. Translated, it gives CASSLSIGFQETQYF.

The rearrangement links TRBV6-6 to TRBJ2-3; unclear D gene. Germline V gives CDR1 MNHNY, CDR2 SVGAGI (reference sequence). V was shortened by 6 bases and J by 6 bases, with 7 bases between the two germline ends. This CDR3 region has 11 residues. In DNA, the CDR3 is TGTGCCAGCAGGTCCCTGGATACGCAGTATTTT. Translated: CASRSLDTQYF.

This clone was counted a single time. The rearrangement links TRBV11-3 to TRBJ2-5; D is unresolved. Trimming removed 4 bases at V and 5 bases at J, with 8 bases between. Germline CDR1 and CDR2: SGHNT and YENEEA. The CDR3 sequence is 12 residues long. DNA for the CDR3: TGTGCCAGCAGCTACTCTGGGGAGACCCAGTACTTC. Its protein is CASSYSGETQYF.

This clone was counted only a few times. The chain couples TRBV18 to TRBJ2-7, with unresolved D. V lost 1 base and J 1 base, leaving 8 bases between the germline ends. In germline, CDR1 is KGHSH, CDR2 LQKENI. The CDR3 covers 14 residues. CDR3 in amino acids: CASSPQGSSYEQYF. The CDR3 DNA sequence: TGTGCCAGCTCACCACAGGGAAGTTCCTACGAGCAGTACTTC.

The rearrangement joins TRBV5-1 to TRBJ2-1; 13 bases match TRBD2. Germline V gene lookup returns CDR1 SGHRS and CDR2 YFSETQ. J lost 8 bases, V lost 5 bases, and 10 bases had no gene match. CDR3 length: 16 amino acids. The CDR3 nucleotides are TGCGCCAGCAGTGACCGACTAGCGGGGGGCATTGATGAGCAGTTCTTC. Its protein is CASSDRLAGGIDEQFF.

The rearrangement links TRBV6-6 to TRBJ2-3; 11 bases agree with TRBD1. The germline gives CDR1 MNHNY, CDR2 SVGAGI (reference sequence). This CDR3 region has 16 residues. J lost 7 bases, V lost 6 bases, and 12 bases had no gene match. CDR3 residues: CASRPPGTGGRHTQYF. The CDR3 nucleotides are TGTGCCAGCAGACCCCCCGGGACAGGGGGTAGGCATACGCAGTATTTT.

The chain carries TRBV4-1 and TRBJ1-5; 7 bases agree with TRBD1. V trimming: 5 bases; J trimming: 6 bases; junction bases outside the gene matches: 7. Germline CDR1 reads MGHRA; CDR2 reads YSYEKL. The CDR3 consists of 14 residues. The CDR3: CASSFTGAGQPQHF. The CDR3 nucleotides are TGCGCCAGCAGCTTTACAGGGGCCGGTCAGCCCCAGCATTTT.

This CDR3 reads CASSPTGTALGYTF. CDR3 nucleotides: TGTGCCAGCAGCCCGACCGGGACCGCACTTGGCTACACCTTC. J is TRBJ1-2 and V is TRBV7-8; D possibly corresponds to TRBD1 (5 bases). This CDR3 is built from 14 residues. CDR1 is SGHVS and CDR2 is FQNEAQ in the germline V gene. The V end lost 5 bases, the J end lost 7 bases, and 17 bases lay between the germline ends.

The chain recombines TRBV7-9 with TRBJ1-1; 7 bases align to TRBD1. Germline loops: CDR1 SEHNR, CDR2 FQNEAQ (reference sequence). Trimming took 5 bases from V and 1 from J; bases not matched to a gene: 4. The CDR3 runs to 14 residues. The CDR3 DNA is TGTGCCAGCAGCCAGGGACAGCAGAACACTGAAGCTTTCTTT. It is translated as CASSQGQQNTEAFF.

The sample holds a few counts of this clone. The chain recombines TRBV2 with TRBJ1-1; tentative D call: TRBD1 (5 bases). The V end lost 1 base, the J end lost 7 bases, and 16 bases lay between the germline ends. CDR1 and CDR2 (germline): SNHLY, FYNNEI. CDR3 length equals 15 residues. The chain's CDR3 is CASSEVGAGPFEAFF. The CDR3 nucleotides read TGTGCCAGCAGTGAAGTCGGGGCAGGGCCATTTGAAGCTTTCTTT.

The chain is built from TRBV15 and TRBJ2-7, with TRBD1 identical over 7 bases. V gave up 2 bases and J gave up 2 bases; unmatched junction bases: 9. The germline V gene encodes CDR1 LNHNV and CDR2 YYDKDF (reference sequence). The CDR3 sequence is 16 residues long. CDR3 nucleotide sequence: TGTGCCACCAGCAGACCCCGACAGGGATTTACCTACGAGCAGTACTTC. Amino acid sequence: CATSRPRQGFTYEQYF.

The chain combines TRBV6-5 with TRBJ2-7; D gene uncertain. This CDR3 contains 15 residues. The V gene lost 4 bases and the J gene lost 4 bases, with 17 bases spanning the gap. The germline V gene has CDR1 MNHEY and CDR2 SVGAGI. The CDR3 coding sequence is TGTGCCAGCAGTTCTCGGCGGTTGGTACGTTACGAGCAGTACTTC. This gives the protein CASSSRRLVRYEQYF.

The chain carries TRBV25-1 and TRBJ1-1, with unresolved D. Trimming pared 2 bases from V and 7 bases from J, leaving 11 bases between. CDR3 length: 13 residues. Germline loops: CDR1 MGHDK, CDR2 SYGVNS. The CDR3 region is CASSERYGNEAFF. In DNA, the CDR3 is TGTGCCAGCAGTGAACGATACGGGAATGAAGCTTTCTTT.

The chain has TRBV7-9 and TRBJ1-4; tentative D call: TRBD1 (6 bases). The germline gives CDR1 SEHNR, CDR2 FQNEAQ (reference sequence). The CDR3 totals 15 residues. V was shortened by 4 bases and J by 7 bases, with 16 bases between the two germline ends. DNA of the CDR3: TGTGCCAGCAGCTATGCGAGGGGGGCAATTGAAAAACTGTTTTTT. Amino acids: CASSYARGAIEKLFF.

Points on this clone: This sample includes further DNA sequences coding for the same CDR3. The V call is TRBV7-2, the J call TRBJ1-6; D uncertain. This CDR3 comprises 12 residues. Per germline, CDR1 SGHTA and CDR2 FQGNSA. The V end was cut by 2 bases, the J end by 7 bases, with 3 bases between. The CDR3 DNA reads TGTGCCAGCAGCTTACCCAATTCACCCCTCCACTTT. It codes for CASSLPNSPLHF.

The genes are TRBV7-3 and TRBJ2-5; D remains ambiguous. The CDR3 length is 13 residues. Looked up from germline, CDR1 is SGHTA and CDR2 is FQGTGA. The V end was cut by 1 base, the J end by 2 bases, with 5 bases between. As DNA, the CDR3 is TGTGCCAGCAGCTTAAACGCACAAGAGACCCAGTACTTC. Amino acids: CASSLNAQETQYF.

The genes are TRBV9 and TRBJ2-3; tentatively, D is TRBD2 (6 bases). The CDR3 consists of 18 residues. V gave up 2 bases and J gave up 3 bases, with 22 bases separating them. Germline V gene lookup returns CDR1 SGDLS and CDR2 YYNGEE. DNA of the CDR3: TGTGCCAGCAGCGTCCAAGCCGTGGGGGGTTCTGGGACAGATACGCAGTATTTT. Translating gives CASSVQAVGGSGTDTQYF.

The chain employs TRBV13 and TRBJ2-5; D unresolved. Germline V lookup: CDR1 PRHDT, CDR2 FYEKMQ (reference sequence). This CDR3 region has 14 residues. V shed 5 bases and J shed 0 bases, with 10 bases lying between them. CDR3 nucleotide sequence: TGTGCCAGCAGCCCTAACACCTACCAAGAGACCCAGTACTTC. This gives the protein CASSPNTYQETQYF.

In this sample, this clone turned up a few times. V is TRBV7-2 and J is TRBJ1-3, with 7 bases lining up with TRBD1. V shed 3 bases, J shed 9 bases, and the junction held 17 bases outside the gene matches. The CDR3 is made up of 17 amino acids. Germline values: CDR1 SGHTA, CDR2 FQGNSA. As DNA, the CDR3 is TGTGCCAGCAGCTTTACCCCTCGGGACAGCCTTAGGGGCACCATATATTTT. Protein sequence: CASSFTPRDSLRGTIYF.

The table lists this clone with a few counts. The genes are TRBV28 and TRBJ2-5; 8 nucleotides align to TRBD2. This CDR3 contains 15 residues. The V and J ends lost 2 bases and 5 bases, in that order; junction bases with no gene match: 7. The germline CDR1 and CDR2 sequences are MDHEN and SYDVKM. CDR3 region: CASSLGRGDVETQYF. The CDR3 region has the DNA TGTGCCAGCAGTTTAGGGCGGGGGGATGTGGAGACCCAGTACTTC. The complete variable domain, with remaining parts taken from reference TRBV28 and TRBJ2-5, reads DVKVTQSSRYLVKRTGEKVFLECVQDMDHENMFWYRQDPGLGLRLIYFSYDVKMKEKGDIPEGYSVSREKKERFSLILESASTNQTSMYLCASSLGRGDVETQYFGPGTRLLVL.

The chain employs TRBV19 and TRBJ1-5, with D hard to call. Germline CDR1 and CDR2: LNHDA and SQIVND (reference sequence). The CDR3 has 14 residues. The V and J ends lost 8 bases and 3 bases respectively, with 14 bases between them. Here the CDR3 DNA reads TGTGCCAGTTCTACGGGGAGGGTCAATCAGCCCCAGCATTTT. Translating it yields CASSTGRVNQPQHF.

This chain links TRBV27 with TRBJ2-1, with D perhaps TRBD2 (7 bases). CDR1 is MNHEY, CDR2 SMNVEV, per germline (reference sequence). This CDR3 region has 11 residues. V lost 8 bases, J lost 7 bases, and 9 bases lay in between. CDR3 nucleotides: TGTGCCAGCGGGGGGGCGAATGAGCAGTTCTTC. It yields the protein CASGGANEQFF.

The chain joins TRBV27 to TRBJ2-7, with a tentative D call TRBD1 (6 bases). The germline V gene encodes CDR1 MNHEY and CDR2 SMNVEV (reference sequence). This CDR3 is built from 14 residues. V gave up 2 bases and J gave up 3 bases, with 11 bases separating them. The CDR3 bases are TGTGCCAGCAGTTTAGGTCCAGGGGTCTACGAGCAGTACTTC. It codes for CASSLGPGVYEQYF.

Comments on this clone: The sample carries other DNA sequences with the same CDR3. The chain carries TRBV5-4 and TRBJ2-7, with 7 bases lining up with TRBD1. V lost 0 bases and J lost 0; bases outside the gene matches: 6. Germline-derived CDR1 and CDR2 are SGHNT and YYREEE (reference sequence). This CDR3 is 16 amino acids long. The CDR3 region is CASSLASGGSSYEQYF. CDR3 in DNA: TGTGCCAGCAGCTTGGCATCAGGGGGTAGCTCCTACGAGCAGTACTTC.